The text below deals with one T cell receptor beta chain. This sample is part of a study of blood T cell repertoires in COVID-19. Libraries were prepared by immunoSEQ multiplex PCR; TCRdb keeps only in-frame clonotypes and omits some of them. The repertoire includes approximately 150,000 clones, around 87% of them detected once, and just over 2.5% sits in the top ten. In germline, CDR1 is PRHDT, CDR2 FYEKMQ (reference sequence). V trimming: 5 bases; J trimming: 2 bases; junction bases outside the gene matches: 5. The CDR3 runs 14 residues. This chain links TRBV13 with TRBJ1-1; 7 nucleotides match TRBD1. Sample: peripheral blood. The clonotype comes from an elderly woman with COVID-19, enrolled during active disease. CDR3 residues: CASSIDRANTEAFF. CDR3 bases: TGTGCCAGCAGCATCGACAGGGCTAACACTGAAGCTTTCTTT. Supplemented by reference TRBV13 and TRBJ1-1, the full variable domain reads AAGVIQSPRHLIKEKRETATLKCYPIPRHDTVYWYQQGPGQDPQFLISFYEKMQSDKGSIPDRFSAQQFSDYHSELNMSSLELGDSALYFCASSIDRANTEAFFGQGTRLTVV.